This T cell receptor beta chain was profiled in a study of OX40 agonist ivuxolimab in advanced cancers. Study details: Patients in the trial were receiving intravenous ivuxolimab every 2 weeks, at doses of 0.01 to 10 mg/kg.

This CDR3 comprises 16 residues. Germline CDR1 and CDR2: SNHLY and FYNNEI. The V end was cut by 5 bases, the J end by 0 bases, with 14 bases between. Some clones are missing from TCRdb's copy, which holds only in-frame ones; the method was immunoSEQ multiplex PCR. The profile shows approximately 70,000 clones, 86% of them singletons. Of note for this clone: Its cognate antigen is unknown.

General study findings and limits: At 0.1 to 3.0 mg/kg and by week 6, CD4+ and CD8+ T cells in the blood had expanded clonally. Compared with CD4+, CD8+ T cells on average had more expanded clones.

The sequenced sample was CD4+ or CD8+ T cells sorted from blood, obtained in a trial of the OX40 agonist ivuxolimab. The chain joins TRBV2 to TRBJ1-3, with D tentatively TRBD1 (5 bases). The receptor was isolated from an adult with an advanced solid tumor such as melanoma, head and neck, liver or kidney cancer. This chain's CDR3 is CASSTRGGGSGNTIYF. The CDR3 region has the DNA TGTGCCAGCAGTACCCGGGGTGGGGGCTCTGGAAACACCATATATTTT.